This T cell receptor beta chain is drawn from a study of T cell responses to AZD1222 COVID-19 vaccine. Turning to this clone: Its matching antigen is unknown.

CDR1 SGHVS and CDR2 FNYEAQ come from the germline V gene. J was trimmed by 6 bases and V by 1 base; bases with no gene match: 11. The CDR3 loop spans 18 amino acids. Findings and limits, study-wide: Donor demographics were predominantly white British with a female majority; clonal diversity may be underestimated. Seropositive status at baseline applied to only six AZD1222 recipients.

Libraries were prepared by immunoSEQ multiplex PCR; TCRdb keeps only in-frame clonotypes and omits some of them. This sample has more than 70,000 clones, with 80% to 90% found just once. The chain uses TRBV7-6 and TRBJ2-1, with 11 bases that match TRBD2. The sequences come from peripheral blood, collected on day 0 of AZD1222 vaccination. The source of this sequence is an adult in good health. CDR3 in DNA: TGTGCCAGCAGCTTAGAAGAACCCTTAGCGGGGGGGATCAATGAGCAGTTCTTC. It encodes CASSLEEPLAGGINEQFF.